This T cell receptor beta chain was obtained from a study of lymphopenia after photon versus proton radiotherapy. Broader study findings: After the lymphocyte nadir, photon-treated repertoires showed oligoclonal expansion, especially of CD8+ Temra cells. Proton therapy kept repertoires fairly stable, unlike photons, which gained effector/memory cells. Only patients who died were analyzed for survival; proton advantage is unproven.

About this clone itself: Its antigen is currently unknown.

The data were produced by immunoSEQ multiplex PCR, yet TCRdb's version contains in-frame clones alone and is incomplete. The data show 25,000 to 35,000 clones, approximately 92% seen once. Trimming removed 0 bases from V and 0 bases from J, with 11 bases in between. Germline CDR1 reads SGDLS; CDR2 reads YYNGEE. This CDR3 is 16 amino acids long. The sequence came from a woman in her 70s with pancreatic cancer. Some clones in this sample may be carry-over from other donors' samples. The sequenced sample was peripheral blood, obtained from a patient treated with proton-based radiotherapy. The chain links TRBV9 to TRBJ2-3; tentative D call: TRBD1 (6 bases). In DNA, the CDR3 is TGTGCCAGCAGCGTAGGGCCAGGGGTTAGCACAGATACGCAGTATTTT. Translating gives CASSVGPGVSTDTQYF.